Listed here is a single TCR beta chain. This clone's antigen is unknown. Base qualities are not at hand, and no much larger clone is one base apart. This specimen comes from a study of post-analysis software for immune sequencing data (dated by TCRdb to the mid-2010s). For context, the study as a whole: Relapsing-remitting, secondary progressive and progressive-relapsing multiple sclerosis were recorded as disease courses, and subtype annotation was lacking for some patients. The multiple sclerosis patient repertoires were compared with 11 previously published healthy control repertoires from donors aged 6 to 25 years. A subset of samples was prepared in parallel using single-end sample barcoding, then pooled and co-amplified after Illumina adapter ligation. What the authors observed across the whole study: Direct clustering with F measure showed strong co-clustering of samples prepared in the same batch, prompting a batch-effect correction. The control group was slightly older than the multiple sclerosis patient group. Patients showed significantly higher frequencies than controls for about 5 TRBV segments, among them TRBV5-6, TRBV5-1 and TRBV20-1. Compared with controls, multiple sclerosis patients had significantly lower normalized Chao1 diversity, a finding suggesting substantial peripheral T-cell clonal expansion.

The library was obtained by PCR. TCRdb records Illumina HiSeq 2500 as the sequencer. To reduce PCR and sequencing biases, unique molecular identifiers were built into the TCR beta cDNA libraries. Every 1 to 10 million input T cells yielded 500,000 or so cDNA molecules, meaning each molecule approximated one T cell. The patient libraries were prepared and sequenced with the same protocol used for the earlier healthy control dataset. Samples belonging to the same batch were prepared together, multiplexed and sequenced on a shared HiSeq lane. In the paper's pipeline: MIGEC was used to process the raw barcoded reads, and molecular identifier groups with only a single read were discarded before consensus assembly and CDR3 extraction. VDJtools was used for post-analysis of the clonotype tables, and diversity was normalized by down-sampling every dataset to the size of the smallest sample. Repertoire overlap clustering matched CDR3 amino acid but not nucleotide sequences to correct batch-related cross-sample contamination. TCRdb applied fastp at Q25 and MiXCR to the public reads, then kept only in-frame beta chains. Each CDR3 protein gets just one entry, which takes the most common genes and DNA from the rows behind it. TCRdb's processing, not the authors' own work, is the source of the V and J calls. Across this sample there are a few hundred thousand distinct CDR3 sequences, with approximately 38% seen only once. The ten most abundant clones make up roughly 13% of the sample.

To demonstrate the VDJtools post-analysis software, the study profiled TCR beta repertoires from the peripheral blood of approximately twelve young patients with multiple sclerosis. The patients with multiple sclerosis were children and adolescents between about 6 and 15 years of age. CDR1 SGHRS and CDR2 YFSETQ are derived from the germline V gene. The CDR3, cysteine through phenylalanine, is 15 amino acids long. The only DNA kept is the CDR3, 45 bases in frame from the first base. V sheds 4 bases and J sheds 1 base, leaving 14 bases between their ends. The TCR was taken from a girl aged 5-17 years with multiple sclerosis. The rearrangement joined TRBV5-1 to TRBJ1-1; the D gene is not confidently resolved. Sample: blood. This receptor carries the CDR3 CASSTWTGPNTEAFF. The nucleotide sequence is given as TGCGCCAGCAGCACCTGGACCGGGCCGAACACTGAAGCTTTCTTT.